This T cell receptor (beta chain) was obtained from a study of blood T cells in healthy people across ages (dated by TCRdb to between 2014 and 2017). Notes on the research overall: In model experiments, template switching captured roughly one uniquely barcoded TCR beta cDNA molecule for every two T cells. Age-related changes in TCR beta repertoire diversity were measured in the study by deep sequencing normalized with unique cDNA molecular identifiers. The donors were divided into four age groups: young (average 16 years), middle-aged (approximately 41), aged (roughly 60) and long-lived (about 79). To avoid experimental bias, donors of different ages were randomly spread across the sequencing lanes. Using the same blood draw, the study looked at two additional independent replicas of 1 million unique cDNA reads for two donors, one aged 18 to 30 and the other aged 80 or older.

Taken from cysteine to phenylalanine, the CDR3 has 15 residues. Here the CDR3 DNA is all that survives: 45 bases in frame from base 1. Trimming removed 5 bases from V and 4 bases from J, leaving 17 bases between the germline ends. The germline V gene encodes CDR1 SGHTA and CDR2 FQGNSA. The donors were some 36 Caucasian individuals from Russia, aged roughly 6 to 100 years, who were systemically healthy. Ten milliliters of peripheral blood were drawn from each donor into EDTA-treated Vacutainer tubes. Ficoll-Paque density-gradient centrifugation was used to isolate PBMCs, with at least 6 million per sample. Total RNA was extracted from PBMCs with Trizol reagent, with at least 5.5 micrograms obtained per sample. The percentages of naive CD45RAhigh/CD27high T cells were determined by flow cytometry on a PBMC aliquot from every donor. Here is what the overall study found, with its caveats: Observed TCR beta diversity correlated strongly with the percentage of naive T cells measured by flow cytometry. Conclusive comparison of naive and antigen-experienced compartments was prevented by the profiling of bulk unsorted PBMCs. The long-lived group showed more naive CD4+ T cells, fewer expanded clones and increased TCR diversity than the aged group, suggesting age selection. Because the CMV infection status of the donors was unknown, age-related changes in expanded clonotypes may potentially have been confounded. Observed TCR beta diversity per million T cells fell roughly linearly with age, and a significant reduction was already apparent by age around 40. Estimates of total diversity based on one million sequenced T cells were regarded as lower bounds and as underestimates.

The library was made by 5' RACE. Sequenced using an Illumina HiSeq 2500. The second PCR ran for about 6 to 11 cycles and used a J-beta primer mix along with a sample-barcoded 5' primer. A unique molecular identifier was introduced onto each TCR beta cDNA molecule by a template-switch 5' adaptor carrying 12 random nucleotides. At least 2.5 million CDR3-containing paired-end reads were obtained from each sample. The Mint cDNA synthesis kit, primed by a TRBC-specific oligonucleotide, was used to synthesize first-strand cDNA from all RNA. Following uracil-DNA glycosylase treatment, all cDNA underwent a first 18-cycle PCR with the universal primers M1SS and BC2_uni_R. Concerning the study's data processing: For normalization, 1 million high-quality reads, each with a distinct molecular identifier, were randomly selected from each sample. Instead of being binned into consensus sequences, reads that shared molecular identifiers were thrown out. MiTCR, with a Q25 quality threshold and the strictest error-elimination algorithm, was used for CDR3 identification, clonotype clustering and error correction. A nonparametric unseen species model using Euler transformation provided a lower-bound estimate of total TCR beta diversity. TCRdb applied fastp at Q25 and MiXCR to the public reads, then kept only in-frame beta chains. For every CDR3 protein sequence, its rows merge into one entry that carries the most common genes and DNA. The V and J calls shown here were made by TCRdb, not taken from the authors' results. Across this sample there are about 780,000 distinct CDR3 sequences, with around two thirds seen only once. Clones ranked in the top ten supply about 30% of the sample.

Concerning this clonotype itself: Its target antigen remains unknown. Qualities for individual bases were not recorded, and no much larger clone is one base off.

Sequencing was carried out using blood. The V gene is TRBV7-2 and the J gene is TRBJ1-2; no D gene call is confident. The receptor comes from a man aged 25 to 45 in good health. The sequenced DNA: TGTGCCAGCAGCCAAGGGCCCAGGCGCCCCTATGGCTACACCTTC. It is translated as CASSQGPRRPYGYTF.